This T cell receptor (beta chain) was retrieved from a study of blood T cell repertoires in COVID-19. Study at large: The origin of the acute and convalescent COVID-19 samples was the United States, Italy and Spain.

The method was immunoSEQ multiplex PCR; TCRdb's version includes in-frame clones alone and lacks a portion of them. The sample has 290,000 or so clones, around 90% seen once. There are 16 residues in the CDR3. Trimming cost V 3 bases and J 3 bases, with 18 bases left between them. Germline loops: CDR1 SGDLS, CDR2 YYNGEE. The material sequenced was PBMCs or T cells enriched from blood (not recorded which). This receptor was obtained from a woman aged 18-29 years with acute COVID-19. V and J are TRBV9 and TRBJ2-5; the D gene is possibly TRBD1 (6 bases). The CDR3 region is CASSARQDIGKETQYF. In DNA, the CDR3 is TGTGCCAGCAGCGCTCGACAGGATATAGGAAAAGAGACCCAGTACTTC.